This entry describes one T cell receptor (beta chain). What it binds is not known. Sequencing used immunoSEQ multiplex PCR; TCRdb keeps in-frame clones, though not all of them. Altogether 81,000 or so clones are present, approximately 90% being singletons, with the ten largest covering about 0.45%. This CDR3 is 15 amino acids long. Between the trimmed V and J ends, which lost 5 bases and 4 bases, there was a span of 17 bases. Germline-derived CDR1 and CDR2 are SEHNR and FQNEAQ (reference sequence). This specimen belongs to a study of OX40 agonist ivuxolimab in advanced cancers. General study findings and limits: In the 0.1 to 3.0 mg/kg range, CD4+ and CD8+ blood T cells had expanded clonally by week 6.

This TCR derives from an adult with an advanced solid tumor such as melanoma, head and neck, liver or kidney cancer. The chain uses TRBV7-9 and TRBJ1-1; D might be TRBD1 (6 bases). This material consisted of CD4+ or CD8+ T cells sorted from blood, taken in a trial of the OX40 agonist ivuxolimab. This CDR3 reads CASSEIGGRGTEAFF. The DNA for the CDR3 is TGTGCCAGCAGCGAGATTGGGGGGCGCGGCACTGAAGCTTTCTTT.